The following is a TCR beta chain sequence with its context. Its antigen is unidentified. CDR1 is GTSNPN, CDR2 SVGIG, per germline (reference sequence). V dropped 0 bases and J dropped 9 bases, with 24 bases sitting between them. The CDR3 is 17 residues long. The data derive from a study of T cell responses to AZD1222 COVID-19 vaccine. The study, taken as a whole, reports: Researchers took repertoire samples only after the peak T cell response had come. Spike-specific TCR breadth and depth grew following two AZD1222 doses. Variant regions that are unmutated are reportedly the target of nearly half of spike-specific TCRs.

Only in-frame clones appear in the TCRdb table, and some are missing; sequencing was by immunoSEQ multiplex PCR. The table lists tens of thousands of clones, about 86% of them singletons. V gene TRBV30 combines with J gene TRBJ2-1, with TRBD1 as a possible D gene (6 bases). The source is an adult in good health. Specimen: peripheral blood, collected on day 0 of MenACWY control vaccination. As DNA, the CDR3 is TGTGCCTGGAGTGTACCCAGGGTTGGATTGGGGGCGGCTGAGCAGTTCTTC. Translating gives CAWSVPRVGLGAAEQFF.